Following are 16 T cell receptor beta chains from one sample sequenced in a study of cytomegalovirus exposure and HLA in healthy donors. 60 Vbeta and 13 Jbeta primers were used in PCR. Here immunoSEQ multiplex PCR was the method, and the copy in TCRdb shows in-frame clones only, minus some. The table has 65,000 to 90,000 clones, around 72% seen once. The material sequenced was PBMCs. The receptors here all came from a woman in her forties in good health and CMV-seropositive.

V usage is TRBV11-3 and J usage is TRBJ2-2; 9 bases fit TRBD1. Germline CDR1 is SGHNT and CDR2 is YENEEA. The CDR3 loop spans 15 amino acids. The ends lost 0 bases at V and 7 bases at J; junction bases unmatched: 3. The CDR3 DNA is TGTGCCAGCAGCTTAGAGGGGACAGGGTTCGGGGAGCTGTTTTTT. Translating it yields CASSLEGTGFGELFF.

The rearrangement joins TRBV19 to TRBJ2-1, with D possibly being TRBD2 (5 bases). CDR1 LNHDA and CDR2 SQIVND come from the germline V gene (reference sequence). The CDR3 has 15 residues. V was trimmed by 4 bases and J by 13 bases, leaving 23 bases between them. The DNA for the CDR3 is TGTGCCAGTAGTAGCCGACAAGGAGGTTTTTCTCCCCAGTTCTTC. Protein sequence: CASSSRQGGFSPQFF.

This sequence joins TRBV25-1 and TRBJ1-6, with 9 positions matching TRBD1. Trimming removed 6 bases from V and 8 bases from J; junction bases left unmatched: 5. The CDR3 is 14 residues long. Germline values: CDR1 MGHDK, CDR2 SYGVNS. The CDR3 reads CASSPTGGDSPLHF. The CDR3 DNA is TGTGCCAGCAGCCCAACAGGGGGCGATTCACCCCTCCACTTT. The variable domain in full, with the rest retrieved from reference TRBV25-1 and TRBJ1-6, is EADIYQTPRYLVIGTGKKITLECSQTMGHDKMYWYQQDPGMELHLIHYSYGVNSTEKGDLSSESTVSRIRTEHFPLTLESARPSHTSQYLCASSPTGGDSPLHFGNGTRLTVT.

The J gene is TRBJ2-3, the V gene TRBV5-1, with 10 positions matching TRBD2. The germline gives CDR1 SGHRS, CDR2 YFSETQ. This CDR3 comprises 15 residues. J gave up 5 bases and V 0 bases, and 3 bases lay outside the gene matches. CDR3 in DNA: TGCGCCAGCAGCTTGGTAGCGGGGGGTTTAGATACGCAGTATTTT. It is translated as CASSLVAGGLDTQYF.

The chain combines TRBV4-1 with TRBJ1-1, with 7 bases matching TRBD1. CDR1 is MGHRA and CDR2 is YSYEKL in the germline V gene. The CDR3 runs to 17 residues. After removal of 1 base from V and 7 bases from J, the junction contained 15 bases not matched to a gene. CDR3 coding DNA: TGCGCCAGCAGCCAAGGCGGATCCGGGGACAGAAAATATGAAGCTTTCTTT. As protein: CASSQGGSGDRKYEAFF.

This chain uses TRBV7-9 with TRBJ2-1; 10 nucleotides align to TRBD1. V was pared by 6 bases and J by 6 bases, with 14 bases of the junction left unmatched. This CDR3 is built from 17 residues. CDR1 is SEHNR, CDR2 FQNEAQ, per germline (reference sequence). CDR3 in amino acids: CASSRSVGTGAGNEQFF. The CDR3 bases are TGTGCCAGCAGTCGTTCAGTCGGGACAGGGGCGGGCAATGAGCAGTTCTTC.

The chain combines TRBV30 with TRBJ2-6, with TRBD1 matching over 7 bases. This CDR3 region has 17 residues. After removal of 4 bases from V and 0 bases from J, the junction contained 9 bases not matched to a gene. Germline V gives CDR1 GTSNPN, CDR2 SVGIG (reference sequence). CDR3 bases: TGTGCCTGGAACTACCCGGGACAGTACTCTGGGGCCAACGTCCTGACTTTC. The encoded protein is CAWNYPGQYSGANVLTF.

This clone was observed a handful of times. The chain is built from TRBV30 and TRBJ1-1, with D possibly matching TRBD1 (6 bases). CDR3 length equals 13 residues. From germline, CDR1 is GTSNPN and CDR2 SVGIG (reference sequence). V shed 7 bases and J shed 3 bases, with 15 bases lying between them. The CDR3 loop is CASDVTGYTEAFF. The CDR3 DNA sequence: TGTGCCTCCGACGTAACAGGGTACACTGAAGCTTTCTTT.

The chain has TRBV28 and TRBJ2-5; 10 nucleotides match TRBD1. Germline CDR1 is MDHEN and CDR2 is SYDVKM. The CDR3 is made up of 14 amino acids. V shed 5 bases and J 5 bases; nucleotides not matched to a gene: 5. The CDR3 nucleotides read TGTGCCAGCAGTCCCCCGGGACAGGGGGAGACCCAGTACTTC. Its translation is CASSPPGQGETQYF. The variable domain in full, completed from reference TRBV28 and TRBJ2-5, reads DVKVTQSSRYLVKRTGEKVFLECVQDMDHENMFWYRQDPGLGLRLIYFSYDVKMKEKGDIPEGYSVSREKKERFSLILESASTNQTSMYLCASSPPGQGETQYFGPGTRLLVL.

In its sample, this clone was seen a few times. The V call is TRBV14, the J call TRBJ2-1; the D is unclear. V shed 6 bases and J shed 6 bases, with 12 bases lying between them. Germline CDR1 SGHDN, CDR2 FVKESK. There are 13 residues in the CDR3. The CDR3 sequence is CASRAEVGNEQFF. The CDR3 DNA reads TGTGCCAGCAGGGCCGAGGTCGGCAATGAGCAGTTCTTC.

The chain combines TRBV6-5 with TRBJ1-6, with D unclear. V lost 5 bases, J lost 8 bases, and 7 bases lay in between. Looked up from germline, CDR1 is MNHEY and CDR2 is SVGAGI. The CDR3 extends over 12 amino acids. CDR3 nucleotide sequence: TGTGCCAGCAGTGACACTTATTCACCCCTCCACTTT. Its protein product is CASSDTYSPLHF.

This clone was seen a handful of times. The rearrangement links TRBV7-8 to TRBJ2-7; possible D gene TRBD1, 6 bases. The V end lost 0 bases, the J end lost 2 bases, and 14 bases lay between the germline ends. Germline V gives CDR1 SGHVS, CDR2 FQNEAQ. This CDR3 spans 16 amino acids. The CDR3 sequence is CASSLALRDTAYEQYF. For the CDR3, the DNA is TGTGCCAGCAGCTTAGCCCTCCGGGACACCGCCTACGAGCAGTACTTC.

V and J are TRBV7-8 and TRBJ1-3; 10 bases agree with TRBD1. The J segment lost 2 bases and the V segment lost 5 bases, leaving 3 bases of the junction unmatched. The CDR3 covers 15 residues. CDR1 SGHVS and CDR2 FQNEAQ come from the germline V gene. CDR3 in amino acids: CASSVGQGAGNTIYF. The CDR3 DNA follows: TGTGCCAGCAGCGTTGGACAGGGGGCTGGAAACACCATATATTTT.

The table lists this clone with a few counts. This sequence joins TRBV5-1 and TRBJ2-2; D is possibly TRBD1 (5 bases). V shed 1 base and J shed 6 bases, with 10 bases lying between them. CDR3 length: 14 residues. Per germline, CDR1 SGHRS and CDR2 YFSETQ. The DNA of the CDR3 is TGCGCCAGCAGCTTGTTTGGCAGGGCCGGGGAGCTGTTTTTT. The encoded protein is CASSLFGRAGELFF.

This clone was observed a handful of times. The J gene is TRBJ1-5, the V gene TRBV7-9, with a tentative D call TRBD1 (5 bases). Germline V CDR1 and CDR2: SEHNR, FQNEAQ (reference sequence). The CDR3 covers 13 residues. The V gene lost 5 bases and the J gene lost 8 bases, with 13 bases spanning the gap. The CDR3 coding sequence is TGTGCCAGCAGCCGCGGGGGTTGGGAGCCCCAGCATTTT. This translates into CASSRGGWEPQHF.

The V and J genes are TRBV7-9 and TRBJ2-3; maybe TRBD1 (6 bases). Trimming shortened V by 6 bases and J by 1 base, and 11 bases separated the two germline ends. Germline lookup yields CDR1 SEHNR and CDR2 FQNEAQ (reference sequence). The CDR3 runs to 14 residues. The CDR3: CASSKDSRTDTQYF. CDR3 sequence (DNA): TGTGCCAGCAGTAAGGACAGTCGCACAGATACGCAGTATTTT.